The next 29 T cell receptor beta chains were all read from a single sample in a study of blood T cells in healthy people across ages. Using a J-beta primer mix together with a sample-barcoded 5' primer, a second PCR was run for roughly 7 to 12 cycles. One entry per CDR3 protein, called by TCRdb with MiXCR from the 5' RACE reads. This table holds about 1.1 million distinct CDR3 sequences, roughly two fifths found once. The source material was blood. All receptors come from a man younger than 35 in good health.

The chain couples TRBV12-3 or TRBV12-4 to TRBJ2-3, with 8 bases aligning to TRBD2. Unmatched junction bases numbered 17, after V lost 7 bases and J lost 2 bases. This CDR3 comprises 18 residues. The CDR3 DNA follows: TGTGCCAGCACCGCGGGGGGCTTCGGGCCGTATATCACAGATACGCAGTATTTT. The encoded protein is CASTAGGFGPYITDTQYF.

The rearrangement uses TRBV6-6 and TRBJ1-1; D unresolved. From germline, CDR1 is MNHNY and CDR2 SVGAGI (reference sequence). V lost 6 bases and J 4 bases, leaving 9 bases between the germline ends. This CDR3 has 12 residues. The CDR3 nucleotides are TGTGCCAGCAGCGGGTCAGTCACTGAAGCTTTCTTT. It specifies CASSGSVTEAFF.

The chain is built from TRBV9 and TRBJ2-5; 8 bases are a match to TRBD1. The end of the DNA fits TRBJ2-7 better, so the J call may be wrong. The CDR3 runs to 13 residues. The germline V gene encodes CDR1 SGDLS and CDR2 YYNGEE. CDR3 loop: CASSGTGDYEQYF. DNA for the CDR3: TGTGCCAGCAGTGGGACAGGCGATTACGAGCAGTACTTC.

This clonotype came up many times. The chain employs TRBV20-1 and TRBJ2-1; TRBD1 agrees at 8 bases. The CDR3 has 15 residues. After removal of 7 bases from V and 4 bases from J, the junction contained 12 bases not matched to a gene. In germline, CDR1 is DFQATT, CDR2 SNEGSKA (reference sequence). As DNA, the CDR3 is TGCAGTGGCCAGGGGGCGTACCAAGGTTACAATGAGCAGTTCTTC. This sequence encodes CSGQGAYQGYNEQFF.

The sample holds a few counts of this clonotype. The chain uses TRBV12-3 or TRBV12-4 and TRBJ1-2; TRBD1 might be the D (5 bases). The V gene lost 6 bases and the J gene lost 4 bases, with 15 bases spanning the gap. CDR3 length: 14 amino acids. CDR3 in amino acids: CASRPWGNPYGYTF. The CDR3 bases are TGTGCCAGCAGACCTTGGGGGAACCCCTATGGCTACACCTTC.

This chain connects TRBV6-2 or TRBV6-3 to TRBJ2-1; TRBD2 agrees at 7 bases. V lost 3 bases, J lost 4 bases, and 6 bases stayed unmatched. CDR3 length: 15 residues. Germline V CDR1 and CDR2: MNHEY, SVGEGT. CDR3 sequence: CASSYPASGYNEQFF. As DNA, the CDR3 is TGTGCCAGCAGTTATCCGGCTAGCGGATACAATGAGCAGTTCTTC.

This chain connects TRBV20-1 to TRBJ1-5; D not resolved. The ends were cut back, 6 bases at V and 9 bases at J, with 18 bases in the middle. Germline V gene lookup returns CDR1 DFQATT and CDR2 SNEGSKA (reference sequence). CDR3 length: 13 residues. The CDR3 reads CSAAGSGESPQHF. The CDR3 DNA reads TGCAGTGCAGCTGGGTCTGGGGAATCGCCCCAGCATTTT.

This clonotype was seen only a few times. The chain has TRBV6-6 and TRBJ1-5, with D unresolved. With 4 bases removed from V and 0 bases from J, the gap between germline ends came to 16 bases. The CDR3 loop spans 17 amino acids. The germline CDR1 and CDR2 sequences are MNHNY and SVGAGI (reference sequence). For the CDR3, the DNA is TGTGCCAGCAGTTCGGATTTCGGCAGTGATAGCAATCAGCCCCAGCATTTT. Translating it yields CASSSDFGSDSNQPQHF.

This clonotype has just a few counts. The chain recombines TRBV4-2 with TRBJ2-4; tentative D call: TRBD2 (6 bases). In germline, CDR1 is LGHNA, CDR2 YNFKEQ. The CDR3 has 17 residues. Trimming removed 0 bases from V and 0 bases from J, with 12 bases in between. The CDR3 is CASSQEVGGLAKNIQYF. The CDR3, as DNA: TGTGCCAGCAGCCAAGAAGTGGGGGGACTAGCCAAAAACATTCAGTACTTC.

The rearrangement joins TRBV6-1 to TRBJ2-2; 14 positions match TRBD2. The V segment lost 5 bases and the J segment 4 bases; nucleotides outside the gene matches: 9. The CDR3 runs to 18 residues. The germline gives CDR1 MNHNS, CDR2 SASEGT. CDR3 region: CASSRRLAGGPVTGELFF. The DNA for the CDR3 is TGTGCCAGCAGTCGACGACTAGCGGGGGGGCCGGTCACCGGGGAGCTGTTTTTT.

The chain joins TRBV7-9 to TRBJ1-2; tentatively, D is TRBD1 (5 bases). The germline V gene encodes CDR1 SEHNR and CDR2 FQNEAQ (reference sequence). This CDR3 has 14 amino acids. V was cut by 7 bases and J by 1 base, with 13 bases left in between. The CDR3 reads CASIPGGDNYGYTF. CDR3 sequence (DNA): TGTGCCAGCATCCCTGGGGGTGATAACTATGGCTACACCTTC.

J is TRBJ1-5 and V is TRBV29-1, with 7 positions matching TRBD1. The CDR3 runs 14 residues. The ends lost 5 bases at V and 4 bases at J; junction bases unmatched: 8. Looked up from germline, CDR1 is SQVTM and CDR2 is ANQGSEA. The CDR3 loop is CSVSPTGANQPQHF. The CDR3, as DNA: TGCAGCGTTTCGCCTACAGGGGCAAATCAGCCCCAGCATTTT. The whole variable domain, remainder taken from reference TRBV29-1 and TRBJ1-5, is SAVISQKPSRDICQRGTSLTIQCQVDSQVTMMFWYRQQPGQSLTLIATANQGSEATYESGFVIDKFPISRPNLTFSTLTVSNMSPEDSSIYLCSVSPTGANQPQHFGDGTRLSIL.

The chain uses TRBV7-9 and TRBJ2-7; D is possibly TRBD2 (5 bases). V was pared by 2 bases and J by 1 base, with 9 bases between. The CDR3 spans 14 residues. Looked up from germline, CDR1 is SEHNR and CDR2 is FQNEAQ (reference sequence). The CDR3 loop reads CASSLSSVSYEQYF. The CDR3 DNA follows: TGTGCCAGCAGCTTAAGTAGCGTATCCTACGAGCAGTACTTC.

The sample holds one count of this clonotype. This chain links TRBV4-1 with TRBJ1-2; no reliable D call. V dropped 0 bases and J dropped 8 bases, with 13 bases sitting between them. Germline CDR1 and CDR2: MGHRA and YSYEKL. This CDR3 region has 14 residues. The DNA for the CDR3 is TGCGCCAGCAGCCAAGAAGACGGCCTGGGAGGCTACACCTTC. This gives the protein CASSQEDGLGGYTF.

This clonotype was seen a few times. V gene TRBV2 combines with J gene TRBJ1-6, with D maybe TRBD1 (5 bases). This CDR3 has 14 residues. The germline CDR1 and CDR2 sequences are SNHLY and FYNNEI. V shed 1 base and J shed 8 bases, with 9 bases lying between them. The CDR3 nucleotides are TGTGCCAGCAGTGAAGGCAGGGCGTATTCACCCCTCCACTTT. Protein: CASSEGRAYSPLHF.

The chain employs TRBV29-1 and TRBJ1-1; D is perhaps TRBD1 (6 bases). Trimming took off 7 bases at V and 6 bases at J, with 18 bases between the two ends. CDR1 SQVTM and CDR2 ANQGSEA come from the germline V gene. The CDR3 covers 13 residues. CDR3 region: CSATEDSRSEAFF. In DNA form, the CDR3 reads TGCAGCGCCACCGAGGACAGTAGGTCTGAAGCTTTCTTT. The variable domain in full, with the rest retrieved from reference TRBV29-1 and TRBJ1-1, is SAVISQKPSRDICQRGTSLTIQCQVDSQVTMMFWYRQQPGQSLTLIATANQGSEATYESGFVIDKFPISRPNLTFSTLTVSNMSPEDSSIYLCSATEDSRSEAFFGQGTRLTVV.

CDR3 protein: CASKVGPNTGELFF. The CDR3 DNA is TGCGCCAGCAAGGTCGGACCGAACACCGGGGAGCTGTTTTTT. The genes are TRBV5-1 and TRBJ2-2; no clear D gene. The germline V and J ends were trimmed by 6 bases and 0 bases, with 9 bases remaining between them. Germline V gene sequence: CDR1 SGHRS, CDR2 YFSETQ. The CDR3 length is 14 residues.

The chain links TRBV29-1 to TRBJ2-5, with D possibly TRBD1 on 5 matching bases. Germline CDR1 reads SQVTM; CDR2 reads ANQGSEA. CDR3 length: 11 residues. Trimming shortened V by 3 bases and J by 5 bases, and 7 bases separated the two germline ends. The CDR3 nucleotides read TGCAGCGTTGACAAGGGGGAGACCCAGTACTTC. It translates to CSVDKGETQYF.

The chain recombines TRBV2 with TRBJ1-2; TRBD1 aligns across 7 bases. This CDR3 is built from 13 residues. With V trimmed by 4 bases and J by 4 bases, 3 bases remained unmatched. Germline assignment: CDR1 SNHLY and CDR2 FYNNEI. The CDR3 DNA sequence: TGTGCCAGCAGTGGGGACAGCAGCTATGGCTACACCTTC. Translation gives CASSGDSSYGYTF.

This clonotype was recorded a few times. The chain recombines TRBV12-3 or TRBV12-4 with TRBJ1-2, with D perhaps TRBD1 (6 bases). V lost 4 bases, J lost 6 bases, and 15 bases lay in between. The CDR3 has 14 amino acids. The CDR3 bases are TGTGCCAGCAGTTCTGGAGGTTGGGGGCATGGCTACACCTTC. This translates into CASSSGGWGHGYTF.

Details on this clonotype: At one end, the junction sequence differs from germline, possibly due to a read error. The chain is built from TRBV10-3 and TRBJ2-1; D is unclear. This CDR3 has 15 residues. Germline assignment: CDR1 ENHRY and CDR2 SYGVKD. CDR3 sequence reads: CAISEVLLTYNKQFF. CDR3 sequence (DNA): TGTGCCATCAGTGAGGTGCTACTTACCTACAATAAGCAGTTCTTC.

The chain combines TRBV6-6 with TRBJ1-5; D gene unclear. This CDR3 contains 14 residues. Looked up from germline, CDR1 is MNHNY and CDR2 is SVGAGI (reference sequence). Trimming shortened V by 2 bases and J by 6 bases, and 11 bases separated the two germline ends. The CDR3 is CASSYGQDGQPQHF. CDR3 nucleotides: TGTGCCAGCAGTTACGGGCAGGACGGTCAGCCCCAGCATTTT.

The sample holds many counts of this clonotype. This rearrangement joins TRBV11-1 to TRBJ1-2; D is uncertain. The CDR3 has 13 residues. V dropped 6 bases and J dropped 0 bases, with 8 bases sitting between them. Germline assignment: CDR1 SGHAT and CDR2 FQDESV (reference sequence). CDR3 DNA: TGTGCCAGCAGTCTACAGTCTAACTATGGCTACACCTTC. Protein sequence: CASSLQSNYGYTF.

CDR3 residues: CASSQNPSRGYTF. The CDR3 region has the DNA TGTGCCAGCAGCCAGAACCCGTCCCGAGGCTACACCTTC. The chain links TRBV7-2 to TRBJ1-2; unclear D gene. Germline V gives CDR1 SGHTA, CDR2 FQGNSA. Between the trimmed V and J ends, which lost 5 bases and 8 bases, there was a span of 15 bases. The CDR3 contains 13 residues.

With regard to this clonotype: Since a much larger clone is just one base distant, this may be a read error. The genes are TRBV4-3 and TRBJ2-3; the match to TRBD2 covers 7 bases. The V gene's germline CDR1 is LGHNA and CDR2 YSLEER. The CDR3 sequence is 15 residues long. The CDR3 loop is CASSLRGVSTDTRYF. The CDR3 region has the DNA TGCGCCAGCAGCCTCCGGGGGGTTAGCACAGATACGCGGTATTTT.

The genes are TRBV20-1 and TRBJ2-3; 10 bases are a match to TRBD2. With V trimmed by 5 bases and J by 6 bases, 5 bases remained unmatched. The CDR3 is 13 amino acids. The germline V gene encodes CDR1 DFQATT and CDR2 SNEGSKA (reference sequence). The CDR3 region is CSAPSGGVDTQYF. CDR3 coding DNA: TGCAGTGCTCCGAGCGGGGGGGTGGATACGCAGTATTTT.

This chain links TRBV11-2 with TRBJ1-1, with 11 bases identical to TRBD1. V was pared by 1 base and J by 1 base, with 11 bases of the junction left unmatched. The CDR3 has 19 residues. Germline CDR1 and CDR2: SGHAT and FQNNGV. The CDR3 DNA follows: TGTGCCAGCAGCTTAGGGACAGGGGGCTGGTGGGCAACGAACACTGAAGCTTTCTTT. It specifies CASSLGTGGWWATNTEAFF.

This clonotype was detected only a few times. The J gene is TRBJ2-1, the V gene TRBV12-3 or TRBV12-4; D is unclear. V was cut by 4 bases and J by 9 bases, with 13 bases left in between. This CDR3 has 13 residues. Here the CDR3 reads CASSSYESGEQFF. The DNA for the CDR3 is TGTGCCAGCAGTTCTTACGAATCGGGTGAGCAGTTCTTC.

Only a few counts were recorded for this clonotype. The chain has TRBV29-1 and TRBJ1-1; 8 bases map to TRBD1. The germline CDR1 and CDR2 sequences are SQVTM and ANQGSEA. Trimming cost V 3 bases and J 8 bases; bases outside gene matches: 5. This CDR3 spans 12 amino acids. The CDR3 DNA reads as TGCAGCGTTGAGGAGGACAGGGAGGAAGCTTTCTTT. Translation: CSVEEDREEAFF.